The present TCR beta chain was sequenced within a study of T cell responses to AZD1222 COVID-19 vaccine. Study outcomes and limitations: There were repertoire samples only from the period after the peak T cell response. Distributed over spike, vaccine-associated CD4 TCRs predominated at 160-218 and 743-854. A rise in Spike-specific TCR breadth and depth followed two AZD1222 doses.

For this clone: What it binds is unknown.

Sequencing used immunoSEQ multiplex PCR; TCRdb keeps in-frame clones, though not all of them. Among tens of thousands of clones listed, 70% to 90% were seen once. Specimen: peripheral blood, collected 28 days after the second AZD1222 dose. The origin of this receptor is an adult who received the AZD1222 COVID-19 vaccine.

Written as DNA, the CDR3 is TGCGCCAGCAGCCCGCCCAGGACTAGCGGGTACAATGAGCAGTTCTTC. It yields the protein CASSPPRTSGYNEQFF. This chain uses TRBV5-1 with TRBJ2-1; 11 bases map to TRBD2. The CDR3 has 16 amino acids. The V and J ends lost 4 bases and 4 bases, in that order; junction bases with no gene match: 7. Germline V gene data show CDR1 as SGHRS and CDR2 as YFSETQ.